Shown below are 29 T cell receptor beta chains from a single sample sequenced in a study of blood T cell repertoires in COVID-19. TCRdb's copy holds only in-frame clones and misses some; the assay was immunoSEQ multiplex PCR. This sample has 95,000 to 110,000 clones; roughly 87% occur once, and the top ten carry more than 5%. Material for sequencing was peripheral blood. The source is a human donor in a cohort sampled during active COVID-19.

The chain links TRBV28 to TRBJ1-4, with 9 bases fitting TRBD1. The CDR3 totals 14 residues. V gave up 4 bases and J gave up 4 bases; unmatched junction bases: 1. The germline gives CDR1 MDHEN, CDR2 SYDVKM. The CDR3 DNA sequence: TGTGCCAGCAGTTCGGGACAGGGTAATGAAAAACTGTTTTTT. Translation gives CASSSGQGNEKLFF.

This chain connects TRBV19 to TRBJ2-7, with D uncertain. CDR3 length: 14 amino acids. Germline lookup yields CDR1 LNHDA and CDR2 SQIVND (reference sequence). The germline V and J ends were trimmed by 6 bases and 2 bases, with 14 bases remaining between them. CDR3 in amino acids: CASSGTPTTYEQYF. Here the CDR3 DNA reads TGTGCCAGTAGCGGAACGCCCACTACCTACGAGCAGTACTTC.

This clone was counted a single time. The gene calls are TRBV18 and TRBJ2-1, with 10 bases lining up with TRBD1. Germline V gene data show CDR1 as KGHSH and CDR2 as LQKENI. The V and J ends lost 1 base and 5 bases, in that order; junction bases with no gene match: 5. This CDR3 is built from 16 residues. The CDR3 sequence: CASSPQVGQGNNEQFF. CDR3 nucleotide sequence: TGTGCCAGCTCACCACAGGTGGGACAGGGGAACAATGAGCAGTTCTTC.

The chain joins TRBV9 to TRBJ2-3; D might be TRBD1 (5 bases). Germline assignment: CDR1 SGDLS and CDR2 YYNGEE. CDR3 length equals 16 residues. Trimming left V 2 bases short and J 4 bases short, with 17 bases between. The CDR3 protein is CASSVQQATHPDTQYF. CDR3 bases: TGTGCCAGCAGCGTTCAACAGGCCACCCACCCAGATACGCAGTATTTT. The whole variable domain, remainder taken from reference TRBV9 and TRBJ2-3, is DSGVTQTPKHLITATGQRVTLRCSPRSGDLSVYWYQQSLDQGLQFLIQYYNGEERAKGNILERFSAQQFPDLHSELNLSSLELGDSALYFCASSVQQATHPDTQYFGPGTRLTVL.

The CDR3 region is CATSRDHTDYNEQFF. The CDR3 DNA reads TGTGCCACCAGCAGAGATCACACAGACTACAATGAGCAGTTCTTC. This sequence joins TRBV15 and TRBJ2-1; D uncertain. The germline CDR1 and CDR2 sequences are LNHNV and YYDKDF (reference sequence). The germline V and J ends were trimmed by 0 bases and 3 bases, with 9 bases remaining between them. CDR3 length: 15 residues.

The CDR3 DNA reads TGTGCCAGCAGCCAAACGACAGGGGGCTACGAGCAGTACTTC. Translation gives CASSQTTGGYEQYF. The gene calls are TRBV11-2 and TRBJ2-7; 9 bases agree with TRBD1. This CDR3 is built from 14 residues. Germline lookup yields CDR1 SGHAT and CDR2 FQNNGV. V shed 5 bases, J shed 3 bases, and the junction held 5 bases outside the gene matches.

This chain links TRBV9 with TRBJ2-3, with a tentative D call TRBD1 (5 bases). V was pared by 4 bases and J by 7 bases, with 10 bases between. The germline CDR1 and CDR2 sequences are SGDLS and YYNGEE. The CDR3 extends over 12 amino acids. CDR3 in amino acids: CASSPRANTQYF. CDR3 nucleotides: TGTGCCAGCAGCCCCAGGGCAAATACGCAGTATTTT.

The chain links TRBV6-5 to TRBJ1-5, with D tentatively TRBD1 (5 bases). With 6 bases removed from V and 4 bases from J, the gap between germline ends came to 13 bases. This CDR3 has 14 amino acids. Germline lookup yields CDR1 MNHEY and CDR2 SVGAGI. The CDR3 DNA follows: TGTGCCAGCAGGACTGGGGGGGGAAATCAGCCCCAGCATTTT. It is translated as CASRTGGGNQPQHF.

The V call is TRBV15, the J call TRBJ1-3; the D is unclear. CDR1 LNHNV and CDR2 YYDKDF come from the germline V gene (reference sequence). V shed 3 bases and J shed 4 bases, with 16 bases lying between them. CDR3 size: 16 residues. The CDR3 DNA follows: TGTGCCACCAGCAGGAGAAGGGAGTCGGGAGGAAACACCATATATTTT. It codes for CATSRRRESGGNTIYF.

The chain recombines TRBV28 with TRBJ1-5, with 9 bases identical to TRBD1. CDR3 size: 18 residues. Germline CDR1 reads MDHEN; CDR2 reads SYDVKM. Trimming cost V 0 bases and J 7 bases; bases outside gene matches: 13. The CDR3 protein is CASSLWVRGQGGEQPQHF. The CDR3 DNA sequence: TGTGCCAGCAGTTTATGGGTAAGGGGACAGGGAGGTGAGCAGCCCCAGCATTTT.

J is TRBJ2-7 and V is TRBV14, with no clear D. V was trimmed by 0 bases and J by 6 bases, leaving 9 bases between them. The CDR3 is made up of 13 amino acids. Germline values: CDR1 SGHDN, CDR2 FVKESK. For the CDR3, the DNA is TGTGCCAGCAGCCAAGAATCAGGTCGCGAGCAGTACTTC. As protein: CASSQESGREQYF. The full variable domain, rest sourced from reference TRBV14 and TRBJ2-7, is EAGVTQFPSHSVIEKGQTVTLRCDPISGHDNLYWYRRVMGKEIKFLLHFVKESKQDESGMPNNRFLAERTGGTYSTLKVQPAELEDSGVYFCASSQESGREQYFGPGTRLTVT.

The chain is built from TRBV25-1 and TRBJ1-4, with 8 bases lining up with TRBD1. This CDR3 has 16 residues. The V and J ends lost 4 bases and 4 bases, in that order; junction bases with no gene match: 8. The V gene's germline CDR1 is MGHDK and CDR2 SYGVNS. In nucleotides, the CDR3 is TGTGCCAGCAGTGTAGCTGTGACAGGGGATAATGAAAAACTGTTTTTT. This gives the protein CASSVAVTGDNEKLFF.

This clone was counted once. Other DNA sequences in this specimen translate into the identical CDR3. The chain links TRBV5-1 to TRBJ2-1, with 7 bases aligning to TRBD2. The ends lost 4 bases at V and 0 bases at J; junction bases unmatched: 4. The germline CDR1 and CDR2 sequences are SGHRS and YFSETQ. This CDR3 is 15 amino acids long. CDR3 in amino acids: CASSLGGGSYNEQFF. The DNA for the CDR3 is TGCGCCAGCAGCCTGGGCGGGGGCTCCTACAATGAGCAGTTCTTC.

The J gene is TRBJ1-6, the V gene TRBV7-2; D ambiguous. CDR3 size: 14 residues. V was shortened by 5 bases and J by 6 bases, with 11 bases between the two germline ends. The V gene's germline CDR1 is SGHTA and CDR2 FQGNSA. The CDR3 loop is CASSLDSSNSPLHF. The CDR3 coding sequence is TGTGCCAGCAGCCTAGACTCTAGTAATTCACCCCTCCACTTT.

A single count supports this clone. The chain uses TRBV6-6 and TRBJ2-2; no clear D. Per germline, CDR1 MNHNY and CDR2 SVGAGI (reference sequence). The CDR3 runs to 16 residues. The germline V and J ends were trimmed by 0 bases and 5 bases, with 13 bases remaining between them. CDR3 sequence reads: CASSYSLAILTGELFF. The CDR3 region has the DNA TGTGCCAGCAGTTACTCCCTCGCGATTCTAACCGGGGAGCTGTTTTTT.

The rearrangement joins TRBV11-3 to TRBJ2-1, with 7 bases fitting TRBD2. Germline V lookup: CDR1 SGHNT, CDR2 YENEEA. The trim removed 5 bases at V and 4 bases at J, leaving 8 bases unmatched. This CDR3 is built from 15 residues. CDR3 sequence (DNA): TGTGCCAGCAGCAACGGGAGGAGGGATTACAATGAGCAGTTCTTC. Translating it yields CASSNGRRDYNEQFF.

The chain is built from TRBV3-1 (or the pseudogene TRBV3-2) and TRBJ2-4; 8 bases match TRBD1. Germline CDR1 is LGHDT and CDR2 is YNNKEL (reference sequence). This CDR3 contains 19 residues. V lost 0 bases, J lost 0 bases, and 10 bases stayed unmatched. The CDR3 reads CASSQETPGQVTAKNIQYF. In DNA, the CDR3 is TGTGCCAGCAGCCAAGAGACACCGGGACAGGTCACAGCCAAAAACATTCAGTACTTC.

The gene calls are TRBV20-1 and TRBJ2-5; D is perhaps TRBD2 (5 bases). Germline V gives CDR1 DFQATT, CDR2 SNEGSKA (reference sequence). This CDR3 region has 11 residues. Between the trimmed V and J ends, which lost 3 bases and 7 bases, there was a span of 9 bases. The CDR3 is CSARTRGTQYF. The CDR3 DNA follows: TGCAGTGCTAGGACTCGGGGGACCCAGTACTTC.

The V call is TRBV19, the J call TRBJ1-6, with D unclear. Per germline, CDR1 LNHDA and CDR2 SQIVND (reference sequence). This CDR3 spans 13 amino acids. V lost 1 base, J lost 7 bases, and 5 bases lay in between. The CDR3 region is CASSIGGNSPLHF. The CDR3 DNA follows: TGTGCCAGTAGTATAGGAGGGAATTCACCCCTCCACTTT.

V usage is TRBV7-3 and J usage is TRBJ2-1; D might be TRBD2 (5 bases). The CDR3 sequence is 18 residues long. Germline lookup yields CDR1 SGHTA and CDR2 FQGTGA. V was trimmed by 4 bases and J by 0 bases, leaving 19 bases between them. CDR3 in amino acids: CASSSLARSGRSYNEQFF. Written as DNA, the CDR3 is TGTGCCAGCAGCTCCCTAGCCCGGAGCGGACGCTCCTACAATGAGCAGTTCTTC.

The rearrangement links TRBV9 to TRBJ1-4; TRBD1 matches at 9 bases. V shed 0 bases, J shed 6 bases, and the junction held 3 bases outside the gene matches. CDR1 SGDLS and CDR2 YYNGEE come from the germline V gene. The CDR3 has 15 amino acids. The CDR3 nucleotides are TGTGCCAGCAGCGTAGACGGGACAGGGTATGAAAAACTGTTTTTT. Its protein is CASSVDGTGYEKLFF.

This chain uses TRBV2 with TRBJ2-1; perhaps TRBD1 as D (5 bases). Deletions cut 3 bases from V and 8 bases from J, with 11 bases between. The CDR3 totals 13 residues. Germline V gene data show CDR1 as SNHLY and CDR2 as FYNNEI. CDR3 sequence reads: CASSELGAHEQFF. CDR3 sequence (DNA): TGTGCCAGCAGTGAGCTTGGGGCCCATGAGCAGTTCTTC.

There are a few counts of this clone. This rearrangement joins TRBV5-8 to TRBJ1-6, with TRBD1 identical over 7 bases. The CDR3 has 15 residues. Germline V lookup: CDR1 SGHTS, CDR2 YDEGEE. The J segment lost 4 bases and the V segment lost 5 bases, leaving 6 bases of the junction unmatched. CDR3 sequence reads: CASRARGSYNSPLHF. CDR3 sequence (DNA): TGTGCCAGCAGGGCCAGGGGGTCATATAATTCACCCCTCCACTTT. Variable domain in full (rest from reference TRBV5-8 and TRBJ1-6): EAGVTQSPTHLIKTRGQQATLRCSPISGHTSVYWYQQALGLGLQFLLWYDEGEERNRGNFPPRFSGRQFPNYSSELNVNALELEDSALYLCASRARGSYNSPLHFGNGTRLTVT.

The V gene is TRBV6-1, the J gene TRBJ1-3, with a weak D call TRBD1 (5 bases). Trimming left V 1 base short and J 0 bases short, with 16 bases between. The germline V gene encodes CDR1 MNHNS and CDR2 SASEGT. The CDR3 is 18 amino acids. Here the CDR3 reads CASSEGGGFFDSGNTIYF. Written as DNA, the CDR3 is TGTGCCAGCAGTGAAGGGGGGGGGTTTTTCGACTCTGGAAACACCATATATTTT.

The chain recombines TRBV15 with TRBJ2-1; no firm D call. Germline assignment: CDR1 LNHNV and CDR2 YYDKDF (reference sequence). CDR3 length: 15 amino acids. The V end lost 0 bases, the J end lost 5 bases, and 11 bases lay between the germline ends. The CDR3 loop reads CATSRDRFADNEQFF. The CDR3 DNA reads TGTGCCACCAGCAGAGATCGTTTTGCGGACAATGAGCAGTTCTTC.

For this clone: Other DNA sequences from this sample encode an identical CDR3 as well. The chain links TRBV6-5 to TRBJ1-5, with D perhaps matching TRBD1 (5 bases). Trimming pared 0 bases from V and 2 bases from J, leaving 8 bases between. CDR1 and CDR2 from the germline V gene are MNHEY and SVGAGI. The CDR3 length is 15 residues. CDR3 in amino acids: CASSYSGRGNQPQHF. The CDR3 DNA reads TGTGCCAGCAGTTACTCCGGCAGGGGCAATCAGCCCCAGCATTTT.

This chain uses TRBV28 with TRBJ1-5; D unclear. CDR1 MDHEN and CDR2 SYDVKM come from the germline V gene. With 8 bases removed from V and 1 base from J, the gap between germline ends came to 12 bases. This CDR3 contains 14 residues. In nucleotides, the CDR3 is TGTGCCAGCCTCCAACGAACAAGCAATCAGCCCCAGCATTTT. Protein product: CASLQRTSNQPQHF.

This chain joins TRBV19 and TRBJ2-2, with 7 bases that match TRBD1. Germline V gene data show CDR1 as LNHDA and CDR2 as SQIVND (reference sequence). The CDR3 extends over 13 amino acids. The trim removed 6 bases at V and 6 bases at J, leaving 4 bases unmatched. In DNA form, the CDR3 reads TGTGCCAGTAGAGAGACAGGGTCCGGGGAGCTGTTTTTT. The encoded protein is CASRETGSGELFF.

The chain links TRBV15 to TRBJ2-1; no clear D gene. CDR1 and CDR2 (germline): LNHNV, YYDKDF (reference sequence). The CDR3 extends over 12 amino acids. V gave up 6 bases and J gave up 3 bases, with 6 bases separating them. CDR3 coding DNA: TGTGCCACCAGGAGCAACTACAATGAGCAGTTCTTC. It encodes CATRSNYNEQFF. Supplemented by reference TRBV15 and TRBJ2-1, the full variable domain reads DAMVIQNPRYQVTQFGKPVTLSCSQTLNHNVMYWYQQKSSQAPKLLFHYYDKDFNNEADTPDNFQSRRPNTSFCFLDIRSPGLGDTAMYLCATRSNYNEQFFGPGTRLTVL.